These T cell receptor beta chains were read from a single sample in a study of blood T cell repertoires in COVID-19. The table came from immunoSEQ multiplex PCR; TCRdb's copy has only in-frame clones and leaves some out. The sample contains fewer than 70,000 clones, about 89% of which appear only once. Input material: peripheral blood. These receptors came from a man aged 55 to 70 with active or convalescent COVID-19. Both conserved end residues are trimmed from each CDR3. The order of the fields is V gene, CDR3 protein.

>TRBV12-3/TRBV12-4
ASSNDRVDTQY
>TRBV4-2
ASSQGGTGFREKLF
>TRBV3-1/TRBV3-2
ASSPGGLAGVSEQF
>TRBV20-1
SARRSDTQY
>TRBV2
ASGGTGFLYGYT
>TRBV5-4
ASREVWELETEAF
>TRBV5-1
ASSFGQTGNTIY
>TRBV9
ASSVAGDPRETQY
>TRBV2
ASSRTGNTEAF
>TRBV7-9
AILKGYEQY
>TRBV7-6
ASSERAGAGSPLH
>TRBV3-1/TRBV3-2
ASSQAERGGELF
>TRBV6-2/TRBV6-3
ASSYSIMGNRISSYEQY
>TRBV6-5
ASKENYSNQPQH
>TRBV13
ASSSTGVWNYGYT
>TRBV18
ASSLGGGTDTQY
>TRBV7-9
ASSLGLGLDVTGELF
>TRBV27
ASSPYPPTGVNYGYT
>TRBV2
ASRGQGTGELF
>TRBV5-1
ASRMTSGSTDTQY
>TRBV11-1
ASSLGTGYEQY
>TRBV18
ASSPFRTGANYNEQF
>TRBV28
ASSLFSGDRDTQY
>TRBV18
ASSPLSGQVYGYT
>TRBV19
ASSISTSGRGNEQY
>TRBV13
ASSSRGRLNTEAF
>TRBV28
ASRGTYSNEQF
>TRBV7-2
ASSPDRVTYEQY
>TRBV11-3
ASSLTGTSTEAF
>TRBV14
ASSQFRGTGTGELF
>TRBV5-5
ASSLTDSYNQPQH
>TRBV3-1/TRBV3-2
ASSSARDRVEQY
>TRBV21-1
ASSKGLADAEQY
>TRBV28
ASSLLLAGTPSTDTQY
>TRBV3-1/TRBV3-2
ASSQEGTANSPLH
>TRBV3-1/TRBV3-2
ASSQRTGQGNEKLF
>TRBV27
ASSLVGARETQY
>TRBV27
ASSHRGLSYNEQF
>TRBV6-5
ASSYRTGFAF
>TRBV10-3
AISVTSLIDEQF
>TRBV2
ASSRNREGYT
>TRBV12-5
ASGWITGTSGSGGTDTQY
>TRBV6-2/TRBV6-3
ASSPRGETQY
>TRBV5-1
ASSVGVGVEYNEQF
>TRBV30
AWSIGGGTQY
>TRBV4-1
ASSQIDRATEAF
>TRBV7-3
ASSLMGTDNSPLH
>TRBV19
ASSKDRGFNQPQH
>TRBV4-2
ASSQSYAMNTGELF
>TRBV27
ASSESGGLGSPLH
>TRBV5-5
ASSLETRGASYGYT
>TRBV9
ASRHLAGGPGELF
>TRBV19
ASTTQARANSNQPQH
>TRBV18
ASSQAAGDLTDTQY
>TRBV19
ASGFSLNTEAF
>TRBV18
ASSPPTGLSQETQY
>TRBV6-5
ASSYSTQGNYGYT
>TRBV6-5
ATTRKETQY
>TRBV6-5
ASRIQALSGNTIY